This entry lists 32 T cell receptor beta chains sequenced from one sample in a study of Graves' ophthalmopathy and Graves' hyperthyroidism. Beta-chain TCR CDR3 regions were amplified from RNA transcripts. The workflow started with a first-round RT-PCR run with HTBI primers and then moved on to a second-round multiplex PCR. TCRdb re-derived calls from the multiplex PCR reads in MiXCR, one entry per CDR3 protein. Of more than 1,000,000 distinct CDR3 sequences detected, about 35% appear once; the ten largest clones hold over 8.5%. The specimen sequenced was peripheral blood or thyroid tissue (not recorded which). The receptor source for this set is an adult man with Graves' hyperthyroidism.

The CDR3 protein is CASSLPPAGELFF. The CDR3 nucleotides read TGTGCCAGCAGTTTACCCCCGGCCGGGGAGCTGTTTTTT. The rearrangement links TRBV7-9 to TRBJ2-2; D not resolved. The germline V gene encodes CDR1 SEHNR and CDR2 FQNEAQ (reference sequence). The CDR3 loop spans 13 amino acids. Trimming removed 6 bases at V and 6 bases at J, with 11 bases between. The full variable domain, rest sourced from reference TRBV7-9 and TRBJ2-2, is DTGVSQNPRHKITKRGQNVTFRCDPISEHNRLYWYRQTLGQGPEFLTYFQNEAQLEKSRLLSDRFSAERPKGSFSTLEIQRTEQGDSAMYLCASSLPPAGELFFGEGSRLTVL.

A note on this clonotype: The junction shows a germline mismatch at one end, possibly a read error. This chain links TRBV10-3 with TRBJ2-5; no clear D. From germline, CDR1 is ENHRY and CDR2 SYGVKD. This CDR3 comprises 14 residues. The CDR3 DNA sequence: TGTGCCAGCAGTTACTCGCCCGGGCTAGAGACCCAGTACTTC. This translates into CASSYSPGLETQYF.

In this sample, this clonotype turned up many times. The J gene is TRBJ2-7, the V gene TRBV12-3 or TRBV12-4, with D perhaps matching TRBD1 (5 bases). V was shortened by 6 bases and J by 2 bases, with 14 bases between the two germline ends. The CDR3 extends over 14 amino acids. CDR3 amino acids: CASSNETVPYEQYF. DNA for the CDR3: TGTGCCAGCAGCAACGAGACAGTCCCCTACGAGCAGTACTTC.

This sequence joins TRBV5-1 and TRBJ1-2; 7 nucleotides match TRBD1. The CDR3 extends over 15 amino acids. Germline trimming cut 4 bases from V and 6 bases from J; bases unmatched to any gene: 12. Per the germline V gene, CDR1 is SGHRS and CDR2 is YFSETQ. This CDR3 is CASSRQGGVLDGYTF. The CDR3 bases are TGCGCCAGCAGCCGACAGGGTGGGGTACTTGATGGCTACACCTTC.

This clonotype has a handful of counts. The chain couples TRBV14 to TRBJ1-6, with a possible D match to TRBD1 (6 bases). The CDR3 consists of 16 residues. The V gene's germline CDR1 is SGHDN and CDR2 FVKESK. V was cut by 1 base and J by 9 bases, with 16 bases left in between. The CDR3 nucleotides read TGTGCCAGCAGCCAAGCGGGGAGGGGGGTCTCTTCACCCCTCCACTTT. Amino acid sequence: CASSQAGRGVSSPLHF.

This clonotype was counted a few times. The rearrangement joins TRBV28 to TRBJ2-2, with 9 bases fitting TRBD1. Germline V lookup: CDR1 MDHEN, CDR2 SYDVKM. The CDR3 consists of 16 residues. The V and J ends lost 4 bases and 6 bases, in that order; junction bases with no gene match: 9. CDR3 sequence reads: CASSSSGQGQSGELFF. The CDR3 DNA sequence: TGTGCCAGCAGTTCATCGGGACAGGGTCAGTCCGGGGAGCTGTTTTTT.

The chain couples TRBV20-1 to TRBJ1-2; 7 nucleotides align to TRBD1. Germline values: CDR1 DFQATT, CDR2 SNEGSKA (reference sequence). The J segment lost 4 bases and the V segment lost 0 bases, leaving 8 bases of the junction unmatched. CDR3 size: 15 residues. The CDR3 bases are TGCAGTGCTAGAGATAGCTCGGGACAGTTCTATGGCTACACCTTC. It yields the protein CSARDSSGQFYGYTF.

Comments on this clonotype: A read error may be the cause here, since a much bigger clone is one base away. The V and J genes are TRBV10-3 and TRBJ1-2; the match to TRBD1 covers 8 bases. Germline lookup yields CDR1 ENHRY and CDR2 SYGVKD. Unmatched junction bases numbered 13, after V lost 5 bases and J lost 8 bases. There are 15 residues in the CDR3. CDR3 sequence: CAISYSSQGARGYTF. The CDR3 DNA reads as TGTGCCATCAGTTACTCGTCTCAGGGGGCTCGGGGCTACACCTTC.

The chain has TRBV19 and TRBJ1-1, with D maybe TRBD1 (5 bases). Germline lookup yields CDR1 LNHDA and CDR2 SQIVND (reference sequence). V was pared by 5 bases and J by 9 bases, with 19 bases between. The CDR3 loop spans 14 amino acids. CDR3 sequence reads: CASSPSGGALKAFF. The CDR3 DNA is TGTGCCAGTAGTCCGTCGGGAGGGGCGCTTAAAGCTTTCTTT.

The CDR3 reads CASSTTSGYEQYF. The CDR3 nucleotides read TGTGCCAGCAGCACGACTAGCGGATACGAGCAGTACTTC. V and J are TRBV13 and TRBJ2-7; 9 nucleotides align to TRBD2. The germline V gene encodes CDR1 PRHDT and CDR2 FYEKMQ (reference sequence). V lost 5 bases, J lost 4 bases, and 3 bases stayed unmatched. This CDR3 contains 13 residues.

In this sample, this clonotype turned up many times. The chain uses TRBV12-3 or TRBV12-4 and TRBJ1-3, with D unclear. The CDR3 is 14 amino acids. V lost 6 bases, J lost 1 base, and 10 bases lay in between. DNA for the CDR3: TGTGCCAGCAGCCCTTATTTATCTGGAAACACCATATATTTT. This sequence encodes CASSPYLSGNTIYF.

This clonotype was counted at least ten times. The chain combines TRBV11-2 with TRBJ2-7; D ambiguous. The CDR3 is 12 amino acids. The germline V and J ends were trimmed by 4 bases and 7 bases, with 11 bases remaining between them. Per the germline V gene, CDR1 is SGHAT and CDR2 is FQNNGV. Here the CDR3 reads CASSSHIVEQYF. The CDR3 bases are TGTGCCAGCAGCTCCCATATTGTAGAGCAGTACTTC.

Note on this clonotype: A much bigger clone sits one base away, suggesting this may be a read error. This chain connects TRBV7-8 to TRBJ1-6; no reliable D call. V lost 5 bases to trimming and J lost 10 bases, with 12 bases between them. Per germline, CDR1 SGHVS and CDR2 FQNEAQ. The CDR3 covers 13 residues. In DNA form, the CDR3 reads TGTGCCAGCAGCCCTTCGATGGGCTCACCCCTCCACTTT. It translates to CASSPSMGSPLHF.

This clonotype has a count of ten or more. The chain couples TRBV7-2 to TRBJ1-5; no firm D call. This CDR3 comprises 13 residues. Germline values: CDR1 SGHTA, CDR2 FQGNSA. The V end lost 7 bases, the J end lost 6 bases, and 13 bases lay between the germline ends. CDR3 sequence reads: CASTRAVGQPQHF. CDR3 bases: TGTGCCAGCACCCGAGCGGTCGGTCAGCCCCAGCATTTT.

This clonotype was counted many times. The chain recombines TRBV19 with TRBJ2-7; D might be TRBD1 (5 bases). V dropped 3 bases and J dropped 0 bases, with 12 bases sitting between them. The V gene's germline CDR1 is LNHDA and CDR2 SQIVND (reference sequence). The CDR3 extends over 15 amino acids. In DNA, the CDR3 is TGTGCCAGTAGTATCGGCAGGGCGAGCTCCTACGAGCAGTACTTC. Translating it yields CASSIGRASSYEQYF.

This clonotype occurred a few times. The CDR3 sequence: CASSLQPGRTEAFF. The CDR3 DNA reads as TGTGCCAGCAGTTTACAACCGGGCCGCACTGAAGCTTTCTTT. The chain is built from TRBV27 and TRBJ1-1; D call uncertain. This CDR3 comprises 14 residues. V gave up 2 bases and J gave up 4 bases, with 11 bases separating them. Germline lookup yields CDR1 MNHEY and CDR2 SMNVEV (reference sequence).

The chain joins TRBV10-3 to TRBJ2-2; no reliable D call. Deletions cut 10 bases from V and 4 bases from J, with 19 bases between. Germline V gives CDR1 ENHRY, CDR2 SYGVKD. This CDR3 contains 15 residues. The CDR3 sequence is CASTQAGKLTGELFF. The CDR3 coding sequence is TGTGCCAGCACCCAAGCTGGAAAACTCACCGGGGAGCTGTTTTTT.

The chain joins TRBV29-1 to TRBJ2-5; the D is unclear. The CDR3 spans 12 residues. Germline CDR1 reads SQVTM; CDR2 reads ANQGSEA. Trimming stripped 4 bases from V and 2 bases from J, with 8 bases between. The CDR3 region is CSVAHTQETQYF. Written as DNA, the CDR3 is TGCAGCGTTGCCCACACACAAGAGACCCAGTACTTC.

The V gene is TRBV27, the J gene TRBJ1-1; 10 bases map to TRBD1. J lost 5 bases, V lost 6 bases, and 9 bases had no gene match. Germline values: CDR1 MNHEY, CDR2 SMNVEV (reference sequence). This CDR3 spans 15 amino acids. CDR3 bases: TGTGCCAGCAGAAATAGACAGGGGGCGGGAACTGAAGCTTTCTTT. Amino acids: CASRNRQGAGTEAFF.

The chain couples TRBV19 to TRBJ2-2, with D possibly being TRBD1 (5 bases). V lost 5 bases to trimming and J lost 4 bases, with 11 bases between them. The CDR3 has 14 residues. The V gene's germline CDR1 is LNHDA and CDR2 SQIVND (reference sequence). This chain's CDR3 is CASSGRDVTGELFF. CDR3 bases: TGTGCCAGTAGTGGCAGGGATGTCACCGGGGAGCTGTTTTTT.

V and J are TRBV29-1 and TRBJ1-1, with 8 bases fitting TRBD1. The CDR3 spans 17 residues. With 3 bases clipped from V and 0 bases from J, the junction kept 12 bases outside the gene matches. Germline values: CDR1 SQVTM, CDR2 ANQGSEA. CDR3 loop: CSVDSGTGFSLNTEAFF. The CDR3 nucleotides read TGCAGCGTTGATTCCGGGACAGGTTTTTCCTTGAACACTGAAGCTTTCTTT. Combining the CDR3 with reference TRBV29-1 and TRBJ1-1 gives the whole variable domain SAVISQKPSRDICQRGTSLTIQCQVDSQVTMMFWYRQQPGQSLTLIATANQGSEATYESGFVIDKFPISRPNLTFSTLTVSNMSPEDSSIYLCSVDSGTGFSLNTEAFFGQGTRLTVV.

This chain links TRBV10-3 with TRBJ1-3; D gene unclear. The CDR3 is made up of 13 amino acids. The germline CDR1 and CDR2 sequences are ENHRY and SYGVKD. Deletions cut 0 bases from V and 4 bases from J, with 4 bases between. CDR3 bases: TGTGCCATCAGTGAGTCGCCAGGAAACACCATATATTTT. Protein sequence: CAISESPGNTIYF.

There are many counts of this clonotype. The rearrangement links TRBV11-2 to TRBJ2-2; 7 positions match TRBD1. Germline V gene data show CDR1 as SGHAT and CDR2 as FQNNGV. With V trimmed by 6 bases and J by 5 bases, 9 bases remained unmatched. CDR3 length: 15 amino acids. CDR3 nucleotides: TGTGCCAGCAGGTTACAGGGGTTCCGGACCGGGGAGCTGTTTTTT. It translates to CASRLQGFRTGELFF.

This clonotype was observed many times. The J gene is TRBJ2-7, the V gene TRBV20-1, with D perhaps TRBD2 (6 bases). The length of the CDR3 is 14 residues. Germline V gene lookup returns CDR1 DFQATT and CDR2 SNEGSKA (reference sequence). Trimming took off 0 bases at V and 6 bases at J, with 15 bases between the two ends. The CDR3 DNA reads as TGCAGTGCTAGAGACGGGACTGGTTTGTCCGAGCAGTACTTC. Its translation: CSARDGTGLSEQYF.

This clonotype was counted only a few times. The chain joins TRBV12-3 or TRBV12-4 to TRBJ1-3; D gene ambiguous. Between the trimmed V and J ends, which lost 3 bases and 0 bases, there was a span of 12 bases. The CDR3 consists of 16 residues. CDR3 amino acids: CASSFLQPGSGNTIYF. DNA for the CDR3: TGTGCCAGCAGTTTTTTACAGCCCGGCTCTGGAAACACCATATATTTT.

This clonotype appeared many times. The gene calls are TRBV10-3 and TRBJ1-4, with 9 nucleotides matching TRBD1. This CDR3 comprises 16 residues. The germline gives CDR1 ENHRY, CDR2 SYGVKD. The junction had 5 bases not matched to a gene; V was cut back by 1 base and J by 5 bases. The DNA for the CDR3 is TGTGCCATCAGTGAGTTCTCCGGGACAGGGAATGAAAAACTGTTTTTT. It yields the protein CAISEFSGTGNEKLFF.

The gene calls are TRBV11-2 and TRBJ2-7; tentatively, D is TRBD2 (5 bases). The CDR3 contains 14 residues. Trimming pared 5 bases from V and 2 bases from J, leaving 13 bases between. Germline-derived CDR1 and CDR2 are SGHAT and FQNNGV. The CDR3 loop is CASSRPGFPYEQYF. In DNA form, the CDR3 reads TGTGCCAGCAGCCGGCCGGGATTTCCCTACGAGCAGTACTTC.

The rearrangement joins TRBV5-1 to TRBJ2-7; TRBD1 matches at 7 bases. Germline V lookup: CDR1 SGHRS, CDR2 YFSETQ. This CDR3 region has 16 residues. V trimming: 2 bases; J trimming: 0 bases; junction bases outside the gene matches: 8. The CDR3 DNA sequence: TGCGCCAGCAGCTTATCAACAGGGGTTGGCTCCTACGAGCAGTACTTC. It yields the protein CASSLSTGVGSYEQYF.

This clonotype was seen ten or more times. CDR3 sequence: CASSQDLAGNYGYTF. The CDR3 DNA is TGCGCCAGCAGCCAAGATCTTGCGGGAAACTATGGCTACACCTTC. V is TRBV4-3 and J is TRBJ1-2, with no clear D. Germline V gives CDR1 LGHNA, CDR2 YSLEER. The V end lost 0 bases, the J end lost 2 bases, and 10 bases lay between the germline ends. The CDR3 has 15 residues.

The genes are TRBV12-3 or TRBV12-4 and TRBJ2-5, with D possibly matching TRBD2 (6 bases). Trimming pared 3 bases from V and 0 bases from J, leaving 11 bases between. This CDR3 is 15 amino acids long. CDR3 protein: CASSLTRRYQETQYF. The CDR3 bases are TGTGCCAGCAGTTTGACTAGAAGGTACCAAGAGACCCAGTACTTC.

The sample holds one count of this clonotype. CDR3: CASSQITGRPYTF. In nucleotides, the CDR3 is TGTGCCAGCAGCCAAATCACAGGGAGACCCTACACCTTC. V and J are TRBV3-1 and TRBJ1-2, with TRBD1 as a possible D gene (6 bases). The CDR3 runs to 13 residues. Trimming stripped 2 bases from V and 10 bases from J, with 14 bases between. Per the germline V gene, CDR1 is LGHDT and CDR2 is YNNKEL (reference sequence).

This clonotype was counted at least ten times. Germline and junction disagree at one end, which may indicate a read error. In DNA, the CDR3 is TGCGCCAGCAGCTTGAACAGGAACACCGGGGAGCTGTTTTTT. Its protein product is CASSLNRNTGELFF. The V and J genes are TRBV7-9 and TRBJ2-2; no definite D call. The CDR3 contains 14 residues. Germline V CDR1 and CDR2: SEHNR, FQNEAQ (reference sequence). Full variable domain (missing parts from reference TRBV7-9 and TRBJ2-2): DTGVSQNPRHKITKRGQNVTFRCDPISEHNRLYWYRQTLGQGPEFLTYFQNEAQLEKSRLLSDRFSAERPKGSFSTLEIQRTEQGDSAMYLCASSLNRNTGELFFGEGSRLTVL.